The next 27 T cell receptor beta chains were all read from a single sample in a study of cytomegalovirus exposure and HLA in healthy donors (TCRdb year 2017). The library was generated by the immunoSEQ multiplex PCR assay. The multiplex PCR relied on a mix of 60 forward primers for TCR Vbeta segments and 13 reverse primers for TCR Jbeta segments. What TCRdb holds here is the immuneACCESS table cut down to in-frame rearrangements. Part of the clones is not present; checked against another copy, under half of the missing clones reflect an unresolved V gene, and the others are unexplained. The sample table holds about 190,000 clones, of which around 86% were seen once. Clones ranked in the top ten supply less than 0.85% of the sample. Source material: PBMCs. All receptors come from a woman between 18 and 30 years old in good health and CMV-seronegative.

The chain joins TRBV2 to TRBJ2-5; 8 bases are a match to TRBD1. Trimming at V came to 6 bases and at J to 3 bases, leaving 6 bases not matched to a gene. Germline V gives CDR1 SNHLY, CDR2 FYNNEI. The CDR3 totals 14 residues. CDR3 nucleotide sequence: TGTGCCAGCAGGACGCAGGGGGCCAAAGAGACCCAGTACTTC. Its protein product is CASRTQGAKETQYF.

The V gene is TRBV2, the J gene TRBJ1-4; D is ambiguous. V shed 3 bases and J shed 7 bases, with 6 bases lying between them. CDR3 length equals 12 residues. CDR1 is SNHLY, CDR2 FYNNEI, per germline. The CDR3 DNA reads as TGTGCCAGCAGTGATGCGGGTGAAAAACTGTTTTTT. Protein: CASSDAGEKLFF.

This chain links TRBV5-4 with TRBJ1-5; TRBD1 aligns across 11 bases. The CDR3 runs to 16 residues. With 7 bases clipped from V and 0 bases from J, the junction kept 6 bases outside the gene matches. The germline CDR1 and CDR2 sequences are SGHNT and YYREEE (reference sequence). The CDR3 bases are TGTGCCAGCCGGGACAGGGGGGGCTATAGCAATCAGCCCCAGCATTTT. Amino acid sequence: CASRDRGGYSNQPQHF.

The rearrangement uses TRBV5-6 and TRBJ2-5; D may be TRBD1 (6 bases). Judging by the DNA end, TRBJ2-7 fits better; the J call may be wrong. CDR3 length: 14 residues. The germline V gene has CDR1 SGHDT and CDR2 YYEEEE. CDR3 region: CASSVSGTSYEQYF. The CDR3 DNA reads as TGTGCCAGCAGCGTGTCCGGGACAAGCTACGAGCAGTACTTC.

The V and J genes are TRBV7-9 and TRBJ2-7; the D is unclear. V was cut by 3 bases and J by 10 bases, with 22 bases left in between. CDR1 is SEHNR and CDR2 is FQNEAQ in the germline V gene (reference sequence). The CDR3 contains 15 residues. CDR3 loop: CASSFNFGAPGGQYF. DNA for the CDR3: TGTGCCAGCAGCTTCAATTTTGGTGCCCCCGGTGGTCAGTACTTC.

The chain recombines TRBV9 with TRBJ2-1; D uncertain. CDR1 is SGDLS and CDR2 is YYNGEE in the germline V gene. Trimming removed 5 bases from V and 0 bases from J, with 9 bases in between. The CDR3 extends over 14 amino acids. This CDR3 reads CASRSVSSYNEQFF. The CDR3 DNA follows: TGTGCCAGCAGGAGCGTCAGCTCCTACAATGAGCAGTTCTTC.

Remarks on this clone: Different DNA sequences within this sample yield the same CDR3. The V gene is TRBV9, the J gene TRBJ2-5, with TRBD2 matching 7 bases. CDR3 length: 14 amino acids. V lost 0 bases, J lost 5 bases, and 4 bases stayed unmatched. From germline, CDR1 is SGDLS and CDR2 YYNGEE. The DNA for the CDR3 is TGTGCCAGCAGCGTAGGCGGGGGTTGGGAGACCCAGTACTTC. Protein product: CASSVGGGWETQYF.

This chain links TRBV5-6 with TRBJ2-4, with TRBD2 identical over 7 bases. The CDR3 runs to 19 residues. Unmatched junction bases numbered 15, after V lost 1 base and J lost 2 bases. Per the germline V gene, CDR1 is SGHDT and CDR2 is YYEEEE. The CDR3 sequence is CASSLTKRGGEPSKNIQYF. CDR3 bases: TGTGCCAGCAGCTTGACAAAGCGGGGAGGGGAGCCCTCCAAAAACATTCAGTACTTC.

This clone has more than one count but fewer than ten. The rearrangement links TRBV7-9 to TRBJ1-2; 12 positions agree with TRBD1. Germline CDR1 SEHNR, CDR2 FQNEAQ (reference sequence). The CDR3 has 16 residues. With 5 bases clipped from V and 4 bases from J, the junction kept 8 bases outside the gene matches. The CDR3 region has the DNA TGTGCCAGCAGCACCGGGACAGGGGGCGCAATCTATGGCTACACCTTC. The encoded protein is CASSTGTGGAIYGYTF.

The J gene is TRBJ1-2, the V gene TRBV20-1, with D perhaps matching TRBD1 (5 bases). The CDR3 has 10 amino acids. V dropped 6 bases and J dropped 6 bases, with 8 bases sitting between them. Looked up from germline, CDR1 is DFQATT and CDR2 is SNEGSKA (reference sequence). This CDR3 reads CSARDHGYTF. The DNA for the CDR3 is TGCAGTGCCAGGGATCATGGCTACACCTTC.

The rearrangement uses TRBV10-1 and TRBJ2-5, with 7 positions matching TRBD2. The CDR3 length is 15 residues. CDR1 is WNHNN and CDR2 is SYGVQD in the germline V gene (reference sequence). The J segment lost 2 bases and the V segment lost 3 bases, leaving 6 bases of the junction unmatched. The CDR3 spells CASSDETSRQETQYF. The CDR3 DNA sequence: TGCGCCAGCAGTGACGAGACTAGCAGGCAAGAGACCCAGTACTTC.

The rearrangement uses TRBV19 and TRBJ1-2, with D perhaps TRBD1 (6 bases). The CDR3 totals 15 residues. V was clipped by 4 bases and J by 2 bases, with 14 bases between them. The germline V gene has CDR1 LNHDA and CDR2 SQIVND (reference sequence). The CDR3 nucleotides read TGTGCCAGTAGTAGAGAACAGGGAGTAAACTATGGCTACACCTTC. Its protein product is CASSREQGVNYGYTF.

V is TRBV13 and J is TRBJ2-1, with 10 nucleotides matching TRBD2. The CDR3 is 15 amino acids. The germline V gene has CDR1 PRHDT and CDR2 FYEKMQ (reference sequence). V lost 2 bases to trimming and J lost 4 bases; unmatched junction nucleotides: 2. CDR3 nucleotides: TGTGCCAGCAGCTTAACACTAGCGGGGTACAATGAGCAGTTCTTC. Protein: CASSLTLAGYNEQFF.

The chain couples TRBV2 to TRBJ2-3; perhaps TRBD2 as D (5 bases). Trimming pared 9 bases from V and 3 bases from J, leaving 7 bases between. The length of the CDR3 is 11 residues. CDR1 is SNHLY, CDR2 FYNNEI, per germline. CDR3 DNA: TGTGCCAGTAGGGAGACAGATACGCAGTATTTT. This encodes CASRETDTQYF.

The chain is built from TRBV5-6 and TRBJ2-7, with 11 bases matching TRBD2. Losses at the gene ends were 3 bases for V and 1 base for J; bases not matched to a gene: 6. The CDR3 contains 16 residues. CDR1 SGHDT and CDR2 YYEEEE come from the germline V gene. Written as DNA, the CDR3 is TGTGCCAGCAGCTGGAGGTGGACTAGCGGGTCCTACGAGCAGTACTTC. This gives the protein CASSWRWTSGSYEQYF.

The chain recombines TRBV7-2 with TRBJ2-1; the D is unclear. This CDR3 comprises 15 residues. The V end lost 5 bases, the J end lost 3 bases, and 14 bases lay between the germline ends. Germline V gene data show CDR1 as SGHTA and CDR2 as FQGNSA. CDR3 sequence (DNA): TGTGCCAGCAGCGCCCCCAGCTCGGGCTACAATGAGCAGTTCTTC. Its translation: CASSAPSSGYNEQFF.

V is TRBV5-4 and J is TRBJ1-3; the D gene is possibly TRBD1 (5 bases). V lost 3 bases to trimming and J lost 7 bases, with 14 bases between them. This CDR3 comprises 14 residues. The germline CDR1 and CDR2 sequences are SGHNT and YYREEE (reference sequence). The CDR3 bases are TGTGCCAGCAGCTCCCGGGGGACTCCTAACACCATATATTTT. It yields the protein CASSSRGTPNTIYF.

The chain employs TRBV5-1 and TRBJ1-2; maybe TRBD1 (5 bases). Germline-derived CDR1 and CDR2 are SGHRS and YFSETQ. The CDR3 covers 14 residues. Trimming removed 3 bases at V and 5 bases at J, with 14 bases between. The CDR3 loop is CASSWDSGGYGYTF. CDR3 nucleotides: TGCGCCAGCAGCTGGGACTCCGGAGGTTATGGCTACACCTTC.

J is TRBJ2-3 and V is TRBV7-6; 11 bases map to TRBD2. The length of the CDR3 is 16 residues. Per germline, CDR1 SGHVS and CDR2 FNYEAQ. J lost 1 base, V lost 3 bases, and 3 bases had no gene match. Here the CDR3 reads CASSFSGLAGTDTQYF. CDR3 sequence (DNA): TGTGCCAGCAGCTTCTCGGGACTAGCGGGCACAGATACGCAGTATTTT.

The chain recombines TRBV14 with TRBJ2-1; 12 bases fit TRBD2. J was trimmed by 4 bases and V by 3 bases; bases with no gene match: 7. This CDR3 contains 17 residues. Germline CDR1 is SGHDN and CDR2 is FVKESK. The CDR3 protein is CASSQAGLAGFYNEQFF. The DNA for the CDR3 is TGTGCCAGCAGCCAGGCGGGACTAGCGGGTTTTTACAATGAGCAGTTCTTC.

This rearrangement joins TRBV6-5 to TRBJ1-2; no clear D. The germline CDR1 and CDR2 sequences are MNHEY and SVGAGI. The CDR3 consists of 16 residues. Between the trimmed V and J ends, which lost 0 bases and 2 bases, there was a span of 13 bases. CDR3 residues: CASSYSAEAWNYGYTF. The CDR3 DNA reads as TGTGCCAGCAGTTACTCCGCCGAGGCTTGGAACTATGGCTACACCTTC.

Concerning this clone: One junction end disagrees with the germline gene, perhaps due to a read error. The chain employs TRBV6-1 and TRBJ2-7; D is possibly TRBD2 (5 bases). The CDR3 consists of 14 residues. Germline values: CDR1 MNHNS, CDR2 SASEGT. This chain's CDR3 is CASRRTEAPYERYF. The CDR3 DNA reads TGTGCCAGCAGACGAACGGAGGCCCCCTACGAGCGGTACTTC.

This clone has a handful of counts. This chain uses TRBV10-1 with TRBJ2-5; D ambiguous. The CDR3 runs to 14 residues. Germline V lookup: CDR1 WNHNN, CDR2 SYGVQD (reference sequence). V lost 0 bases to trimming and J lost 2 bases, with 7 bases between them. This chain's CDR3 is CASSESAGQETQYF. As DNA, the CDR3 is TGCGCCAGCAGTGAGTCGGCAGGACAAGAGACCCAGTACTTC.

This clone was seen just once. The V and J genes are TRBV11-1 and TRBJ1-1, with 7 bases aligning to TRBD1. The V segment lost 5 bases and the J segment 1 base; nucleotides outside the gene matches: 7. Per germline, CDR1 SGHAT and CDR2 FQDESV (reference sequence). This CDR3 has 15 residues. The CDR3 DNA sequence: TGTGCCAGCAGCACGACAGGGCAGGGGAACACTGAAGCTTTCTTT. Translated: CASSTTGQGNTEAFF.

This chain uses TRBV5-1 with TRBJ2-7; 7 bases are shared with TRBD1. This CDR3 contains 13 residues. The V gene's germline CDR1 is SGHRS and CDR2 YFSETQ. With V trimmed by 9 bases and J by 5 bases, 11 bases remained unmatched. CDR3 nucleotides: TGCGCCACCAGACAGGGCTCATTTGACGAGCAGTACTTC. Residues: CATRQGSFDEQYF.

This chain links TRBV7-3 with TRBJ2-1; D is uncertain. V was shortened by 5 bases and J by 0 bases, with 11 bases between the two germline ends. Germline V gene lookup returns CDR1 SGHTA and CDR2 FQGTGA. CDR3 size: 15 residues. CDR3 amino acids: CASSPRGSSYNEQFF. The DNA for the CDR3 is TGTGCCAGCAGCCCGCGCGGAAGCTCCTACAATGAGCAGTTCTTC. The variable domain in full, completed from reference TRBV7-3 and TRBJ2-1, reads GAGVSQTPSNKVTEKGKYVELRCDPISGHTALYWYRQSLGQGPEFLIYFQGTGAADDSGLPNDRFFAVRPEGSVSTLKIQRTERGDSAVYLCASSPRGSSYNEQFFGPGTRLTVL.

This chain uses TRBV5-1 with TRBJ1-1; D is perhaps TRBD1 (5 bases). The V end lost 0 bases, the J end lost 4 bases, and 16 bases lay between the germline ends. CDR3 length: 16 residues. Germline V CDR1 and CDR2: SGHRS, YFSETQ. CDR3 DNA sequence: TGCGCCAGCAGCTTGGCGGGCGGGGCTGGGATCACTGAAGCTTTCTTT. Amino acid sequence: CASSLAGGAGITEAFF.